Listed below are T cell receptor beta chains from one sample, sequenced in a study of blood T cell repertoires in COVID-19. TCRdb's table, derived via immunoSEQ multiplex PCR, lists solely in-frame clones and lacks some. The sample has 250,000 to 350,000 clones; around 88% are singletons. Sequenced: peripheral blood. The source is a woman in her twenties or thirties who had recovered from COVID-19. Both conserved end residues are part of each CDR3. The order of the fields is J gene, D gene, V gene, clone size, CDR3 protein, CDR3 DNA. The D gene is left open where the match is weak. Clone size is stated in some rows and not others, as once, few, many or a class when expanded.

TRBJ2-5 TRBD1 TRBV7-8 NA CASSLNRGRGETQYF TGTGCCAGCAGCTTAAACAGGGGGCGAGGGGAGACCCAGTACTTC
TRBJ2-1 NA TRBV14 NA CASSPGTFSSYNEQFF TGTGCCAGCAGCCCCGGGACTTTCAGCTCCTACAATGAGCAGTTCTTC
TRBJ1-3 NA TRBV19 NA CASSPAGTRSGNTIYF TGTGCCAGTAGTCCAGCCGGGACACGCTCTGGAAACACCATATATTTT
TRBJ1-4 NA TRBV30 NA CAWSVRGFGEKLFF TGTGCCTGGAGTGTACGGGGATTTGGTGAAAAACTGTTTTTT
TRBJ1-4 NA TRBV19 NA CASSINAGEKLFF TGTGCCAGTAGTATAAATGCGGGCGAAAAACTGTTTTTT
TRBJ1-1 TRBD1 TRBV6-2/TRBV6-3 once CASSPRGQGITEAFF TGTGCCAGCAGTCCCCGGGGACAGGGGATAACTGAAGCTTTCTTT
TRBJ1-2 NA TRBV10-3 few CAISPPGFDGYTF TGTGCCATCAGCCCCCCAGGGTTCGATGGCTACACCTTC
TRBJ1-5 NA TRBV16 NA CASLGEDSNQPQHF TGTGCCAGCCTGGGAGAAGATAGCAATCAGCCCCAGCATTTT
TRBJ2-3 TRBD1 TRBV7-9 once CASSRIKGATDTQYF TGTGCCAGCAGTCGAATCAAGGGGGCCACAGATACGCAGTATTTT
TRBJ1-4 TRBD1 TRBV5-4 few CASSSSRGLQSNEKLFF TGTGCCAGCAGCTCTTCCAGGGGGTTACAGTCTAATGAAAAACTGTTTTTT
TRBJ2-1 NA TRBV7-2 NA CASSLELEGIYNEQFF TGTGCCAGCAGCTTAGAGTTGGAGGGGATTTACAATGAGCAGTTCTTC
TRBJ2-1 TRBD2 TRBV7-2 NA CASSLGLAGDEQFF TGTGCCAGCAGCTTAGGCCTAGCGGGCGATGAGCAGTTCTTC
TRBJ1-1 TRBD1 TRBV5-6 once CASSSWAGGFRTEAFF TGTGCCAGCAGCTCCTGGGCAGGGGGCTTTCGGACTGAAGCTTTCTTT
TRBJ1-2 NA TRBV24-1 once CATSDRGSNYGYTF TGTGCCACCAGTGATAGGGGCTCTAACTATGGCTACACCTTC
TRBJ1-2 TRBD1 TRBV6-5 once CASSYPPGTGGGYTF TGTGCCAGCAGTTACCCTCCCGGGACAGGGGGCGGCTACACCTTC
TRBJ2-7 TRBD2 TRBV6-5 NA CASSGLAGVGEQYF TGTGCCAGCAGCGGACTAGCGGGGGTGGGGGAGCAGTACTTC
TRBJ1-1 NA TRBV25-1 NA CASSRQFGTEAFF TGTGCCAGCAGCAGACAGTTTGGGACTGAAGCTTTCTTT
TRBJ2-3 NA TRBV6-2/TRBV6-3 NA CASSYGPDASTDTQYF TGTGCCAGCAGTTACGGGCCCGACGCTAGCACAGATACGCAGTATTTT
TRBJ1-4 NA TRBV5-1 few CASSLGQPEKLFF TGCGCCAGCAGCTTGGGACAGCCGGAAAAACTGTTTTTT
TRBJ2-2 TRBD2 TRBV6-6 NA CASSYPSGELTGELFF TGTGCCAGCAGTTACCCTAGCGGGGAACTCACTGGGGAGCTGTTTTTT